This is a list of T cell receptor beta chains from one sample in a study of blood T cells in healthy people across ages. One entry per CDR3 protein results from TCRdb running MiXCR on the 5' RACE reads. The data show 1 million or so distinct CDR3 sequences, around 27% seen once. These same data were also listed under a study on T cells of mothers and their children.

The sequencing sample was made of blood. The receptors derive from a girl aged 2-15 years in good health. The CDR3 runs from the conserved cysteine through the conserved F or W. A D gene is named only where the DNA matches it firmly. Size values are once, few and many counts, or a class for expanded clones, and some rows have none.

NA	TRBJ2-3	TRBV20-1	NA	CSARDISDTDTQYF	TGCAGTGCTAGAGATATTAGCGACACAGATACGCAGTATTTT
NA	TRBJ2-1	TRBV27	few	CASSSLLTRYEQFF	TGTGCCAGCAGTAGCCTCTTGACCCGTTATGAGCAGTTCTTC
NA	TRBJ1-4	TRBV12-3/TRBV12-4	NA	CASSLTAFNEKLFF	TGTGCCAGCAGCCTGACAGCGTTCAATGAAAAACTGTTTTTT
NA	TRBJ2-1	TRBV29-1	many	CSVLRNEQFF	TGCAGCGTGCTGAGGAATGAGCAGTTCTTC
NA	TRBJ1-5	TRBV5-6	NA	CASSLHSNQPQHF	TGTGCCAGCAGCTTGCATAGCAATCAGCCCCAGCATTTT
NA	TRBJ2-6	TRBV5-1	NA	CASSTWGDVGSGANVLTF	TGCGCCAGCAGTACTTGGGGGGACGTCGGCTCTGGGGCCAACGTCCTGACTTTC
NA	TRBJ1-1	TRBV29-1	many	CSVLGMNTEAFF	TGCAGCGTCCTCGGGATGAACACTGAAGCTTTCTTT
TRBD1	TRBJ2-7	TRBV11-2	NA	CASSKGTASYEQYF	TGTGCCAGCAGCAAAGGGACAGCTTCCTACGAGCAGTACTTC
TRBD2	TRBJ2-5	TRBV12-3/TRBV12-4	NA	CASILSGGAWTQYF	TGTGCCAGCATCCTTAGCGGGGGAGCTTGGACCCAGTACTTC
NA	TRBJ2-7	TRBV29-1	NA	CSVEDRLYEQHF	TGCAGCGTTGAAGACCGGCTCTACGAGCAGCACTTC
NA	TRBJ2-1	TRBV5-1	NA	CASNLSSGFNEQFF	TGCGCCAGCAACTTGAGTTCGGGTTTCAATGAGCAGTTCTTC
NA	TRBJ1-4	TRBV20-1	NA	CSARVSGAVTNEKLFF	TGCAGTGCTAGAGTCTCGGGGGCTGTAACTAATGAAAAACTGTTTTTT
TRBD2	TRBJ2-7	TRBV28	few	CASSSGLRAYEQYF	TGTGCCAGCAGCTCGGGACTAAGAGCCTACGAGCAGTACTTC
NA	TRBJ1-5	TRBV2	NA	CASSEWDSNQPQHF	TGTGCCAGCAGTGAATGGGACAGCAATCAGCCCCAGCATTTT
NA	TRBJ2-5	TRBV5-1	NA	CASSFGRSPPQETQYF	TGCGCCAGCAGCTTCGGCCGATCCCCCCCTCAAGAGACCCAGTACTTC
NA	TRBJ2-2	TRBV7-9	few	CASSWGEGNTGELFF	TGTGCCAGCAGCTGGGGTGAAGGGAACACCGGGGAGCTGTTTTTT
NA	TRBJ1-2	TRBV12-3/TRBV12-4	NA	CASSLTLGVRTNYGYTF	TGTGCCAGCAGTTTAACCCTCGGGGTAAGGACAAACTATGGCTACACCTTC
NA	TRBJ2-6	TRBV4-3	NA	CASSQDMLGGDTSGANVLTF	TGCGCCAGCAGCCAAGATATGTTAGGCGGCGATACCTCTGGGGCCAACGTCCTGACTTTC
TRBD2	TRBJ2-1	TRBV10-3	NA	CAFGREGNNEQFF	TGTGCCTTCGGGAGGGAGGGGAACAATGAGCAGTTCTTC
NA	TRBJ2-7	TRBV7-6	few	CASSPIQQDHEQYF	TGTGCCAGCAGCCCAATTCAACAGGACCACGAGCAGTACTTC
NA	TRBJ1-5	TRBV7-2	NA	CASSLTGQHNQPQHF	TGTGCCAGCAGCCTCACAGGACAACACAATCAGCCCCAGCATTTT
TRBD1	TRBJ2-5	TRBV7-9	NA	CASSLAGQGLRETQYF	TGTGCCAGCAGCTTAGCGGGACAGGGATTAAGAGAGACCCAGTACTTC
NA	TRBJ2-1	TRBV2	NA	CASSEALLGSRDEQFF	TGTGCCAGCAGTGAAGCGCTTTTAGGGAGTAGGGATGAGCAGTTCTTC
NA	TRBJ2-6	TRBV28	NA	CASSLRVRASGANVLTF	TGTGCCAGCAGTTTGCGGGTGCGAGCTTCTGGGGCCAACGTCCTGACTTTC
NA	TRBJ2-7	TRBV12-3/TRBV12-4	NA	CASSFGSGTADEQYF	TGTGCCAGCAGTTTTGGTTCGGGGACCGCCGACGAGCAGTACTTC
NA	TRBJ2-7	TRBV20-1	NA	CSARDLQGPYEQYF	TGCAGTGCTAGAGATCTTCAGGGACCCTACGAGCAGTACTTC
TRBD2	TRBJ2-3	TRBV9	NA	CASSVGGSITDAQYF	TGTGCCAGCAGCGTCGGGGGGTCTATCACAGATGCGCAGTATTTT
TRBD1	TRBJ1-2	TRBV7-8	few	CASSLDGQGEGYTF	TGTGCCAGCAGCTTAGACGGGCAGGGGGAAGGCTACACCTTC
TRBD2	TRBJ2-1	TRBV5-1	few	CASSQPQLAGVYNEQFF	TGCGCCAGCAGCCAACCCCAACTAGCGGGAGTATACAATGAGCAGTTCTTC
TRBD2	TRBJ2-2	TRBV5-1	NA	CASSFRRGVLEELFF	TGCGCCAGCAGCTTCAGGCGGGGGGTCCTCGAGGAGCTGTTTTTT
TRBD2	TRBJ2-5	TRBV11-2	NA	CASSLDRFSGAQETQYF	TGTGCCAGCAGCTTAGATCGGTTTAGCGGGGCACAAGAGACCCAGTACTTC
NA	TRBJ2-1	TRBV6-1	few	CATVGGHEQFF	TGTGCCACCGTGGGTGGACATGAGCAGTTCTTC
NA	TRBJ2-5	TRBV6-1	NA	CATLNGPLQETQYF	TGTGCCACCCTCAACGGACCGTTACAAGAGACCCAGTACTTC
NA	TRBJ2-3	TRBV6-5	few	CASSNSSTDTQYF	TGTGCCAGCAGTAATTCCAGCACAGATACGCAGTATTTT
NA	TRBJ1-5	TRBV20-1	few	CSAREEGGQPQHF	TGCAGTGCTAGAGAAGAGGGTGGCCAGCCCCAGCATTTT
NA	TRBJ2-5	TRBV5-1	NA	CASSFTGQRETQYF	TGCGCCAGCAGCTTCACAGGGCAACGAGAGACCCAGTACTTC
NA	TRBJ2-7	TRBV29-1	few	CSVLEGYEQYF	TGCAGCGTTCTCGAGGGATACGAGCAGTACTTC
NA	TRBJ2-1	TRBV23-1	NA	CASSQSRRGDNNEQFF	TGCGCCAGCAGTCAATCGCGGCGGGGAGATAACAATGAGCAGTTCTTC
NA	TRBJ1-2	TRBV5-1	many	CASSLEGRYGYTF	TGCGCCAGCAGCTTGGAGGGTCGCTATGGCTACACCTTC
NA	TRBJ2-1	TRBV24-1	few	CATSDRMTDHSVSGEQFF	TGTGCCACCAGTGACCGGATGACGGACCACTCCGTCAGCGGTGAGCAGTTCTTC
TRBD1	TRBJ2-5	TRBV6-1	NA	CAGGYLQGEETQYF	TGTGCCGGGGGATACTTACAGGGGGAGGAGACCCAGTACTTC
NA	TRBJ1-2	TRBV7-2	NA	CASSLAPGDVYTF	TGTGCCAGCAGCTTAGCCCCAGGGGACGTCTACACCTTC
NA	TRBJ2-7	TRBV5-1	few	CASSLGKANEQYF	TGCGCCAGCAGCTTAGGGAAAGCCAACGAGCAGTACTTC
TRBD2	TRBJ2-3	TRBV5-1	NA	CASSIKALAGRTDTQYF	TGCGCCAGCAGCATAAAGGCACTAGCGGGCCGCACAGATACGCAGTATTTT